The entry that follows covers one T cell receptor (beta chain) sequence. The data are from a study of shared clonotypes between healthy human individuals. As for the study in general: Those who served as donors were a couple of women and three men between the ages of 18 and 49.

Libraries were prepared by immunoSEQ multiplex PCR; TCRdb keeps only in-frame clonotypes and omits some of them. Of 2 million to 2.5 million clones listed, approximately 95% were seen once; the top ten hold around 0.13%. Germline lookup yields CDR1 GTSNPN and CDR2 SVGIG (reference sequence). The CDR3 length is 14 residues. V lost 4 bases, J lost 2 bases, and 4 bases stayed unmatched. The rearrangement joins TRBV30 to TRBJ2-1, with 8 nucleotides matching TRBD2. Sequences were obtained from naive CD4+ T cells sorted from blood. The subset: CD45RA+ positively selected. The receptor was isolated from a man aged 18-30 years in good health. CDR3 sequence (DNA): TGTGCCTGGATTAGCGGGGCTGCCTACAATGAGCAGTTCTTC. Its translation is CAWISGAAYNEQFF.